These 20 T cell receptor beta chains originate from one sample sequenced in a study of cytomegalovirus exposure and HLA in healthy donors (dated by TCRdb to 2016 to 2017). The method behind the library was the immunoSEQ multiplex PCR assay. For the multiplex PCR, a mixture combining 60 forward primers for TCR Vbeta segments and 13 reverse primers for TCR Jbeta segments was used. In TCRdb, the immuneACCESS table is reduced to in-frame sequences with V and J assigned. These tables do not hold every clone; where another copy was compared, an unresolved V gene accounts for under half, and the others remain unexplained. Recorded for this sample are some 140,000 clones; approximately 61% of them occurred a single time. The ten biggest clones cover 1.5% to 2% of the sample. The sample comprised PBMCs. The receptors originated from a human donor in good health.

This clone has just one count. The chain links TRBV27 to TRBJ1-5, with D possibly matching TRBD1 (5 bases). The V and J ends lost 3 bases and 5 bases respectively, with 11 bases between them. Per the germline V gene, CDR1 is MNHEY and CDR2 is SMNVEV (reference sequence). The CDR3 has 14 residues. The CDR3 region has the DNA TGTGCCAGCAGTTTTCGGGGGATCGATCAGCCCCAGCATTTT. Protein sequence: CASSFRGIDQPQHF.

This clone was observed a few times. The rearrangement uses TRBV28 and TRBJ1-2, with 10 bases aligning to TRBD1. J lost 6 bases, V lost 10 bases, and 5 bases had no gene match. The CDR3 sequence is 12 residues long. Germline values: CDR1 MDHEN, CDR2 SYDVKM. The CDR3 loop reads CATGGQGHGYTF. The CDR3 DNA sequence: TGTGCCACCGGGGGACAGGGGCATGGCTACACCTTC.

The rearrangement joins TRBV27 to TRBJ1-2, with a possible D match to TRBD1 (6 bases). The CDR3 consists of 14 residues. From germline, CDR1 is MNHEY and CDR2 SMNVEV (reference sequence). The V end was cut by 6 bases, the J end by 5 bases, with 16 bases between. The CDR3 here is CASSPRGGGYGYTF. CDR3 sequence (DNA): TGTGCCAGCAGCCCCAGGGGAGGGGGGTATGGCTACACCTTC.

This sequence joins TRBV4-1 and TRBJ2-1; TRBD1 agrees at 8 bases. The CDR3 is 17 residues long. In germline, CDR1 is MGHRA, CDR2 YSYEKL. V shed 0 bases, J shed 5 bases, and the junction held 9 bases outside the gene matches. The CDR3 here is CASSQETPRDRNNEQFF. CDR3 in DNA: TGCGCCAGCAGCCAAGAGACTCCGAGGGACAGGAACAATGAGCAGTTCTTC.

A word on this clone: This specimen includes other DNA sequences encoding the same CDR3. The CDR3 DNA is TGTGCCAGCAGCGTAGGACAGGGGTCCTACAATGAGCAGTTCTTC. Encoded protein: CASSVGQGSYNEQFF. The chain employs TRBV9 and TRBJ2-1; 8 nucleotides agree with TRBD1. Germline-derived CDR1 and CDR2 are SGDLS and YYNGEE. V gave up 0 bases and J gave up 1 base; unmatched junction bases: 0. The CDR3 length is 15 residues.

This clone has more than one count but fewer than ten. The chain recombines TRBV10-3 with TRBJ2-5; 7 bases fit TRBD1. Germline V CDR1 and CDR2: ENHRY, SYGVKD. V shed 1 base, J shed 4 bases, and the junction held 6 bases outside the gene matches. The CDR3 spans 15 residues. CDR3 DNA: TGTGCCATCAGTGAGTTACAGGGGCAGGGAGAGACCCAGTACTTC. Protein sequence: CAISELQGQGETQYF.

The chain is built from TRBV4-2 and TRBJ1-5; maybe TRBD1 (5 bases). V lost 0 bases and J lost 6, with 12 bases in between. The V gene's germline CDR1 is LGHNA and CDR2 YNFKEQ. The CDR3 runs 15 residues. The chain's CDR3 is CASSQEYRQGQPQHF. CDR3 coding DNA: TGTGCCAGCAGCCAAGAGTACAGGCAGGGTCAGCCCCAGCATTTT.

This chain connects TRBV7-9 to TRBJ1-4, with TRBD1 identical over 8 bases. V dropped 4 bases and J dropped 5; count of bases not matched to a gene: 0. The length of the CDR3 is 13 residues. Germline-derived CDR1 and CDR2 are SEHNR and FQNEAQ (reference sequence). The CDR3 coding sequence is TGTGCCAGCAGCTGGACAGGGAATGAAAAACTGTTTTTT. This gives the protein CASSWTGNEKLFF.

This clone occurred once. The gene calls are TRBV5-6 and TRBJ2-4; TRBD2 matches at 7 bases. The CDR3 is made up of 15 amino acids. V was pared by 0 bases and J by 8 bases, with 8 bases of the junction left unmatched. Germline CDR1 and CDR2: SGHDT and YYEEEE. CDR3 residues: CASSLAGGPRDIQYF. In nucleotides, the CDR3 is TGTGCCAGCAGCTTGGCGGGAGGACCCCGGGACATTCAGTACTTC.

This clone showed up just a few times. This chain connects TRBV7-3 to TRBJ1-1; the D gene is possibly TRBD1 (5 bases). There are 12 residues in the CDR3. Germline V gene lookup returns CDR1 SGHTA and CDR2 FQGTGA. Trimming shortened V by 3 bases and J by 6 bases, and 8 bases separated the two germline ends. The CDR3 spells CASSFLGAEAFF. Here the CDR3 DNA reads TGTGCCAGCAGCTTTCTAGGGGCTGAAGCTTTCTTT.

This clone was detected a few times. The chain couples TRBV15 to TRBJ1-2, with a possible D match to TRBD1 (5 bases). V lost 0 bases to trimming and J lost 0 bases, with 11 bases between them. CDR3 length: 16 amino acids. CDR1 and CDR2 (germline): LNHNV, YYDKDF (reference sequence). The CDR3 region is CATSRDGTGPNYGYTF. The CDR3 nucleotides are TGTGCCACCAGCAGAGATGGCACAGGCCCTAACTATGGCTACACCTTC.

The chain joins TRBV9 to TRBJ2-1; 8 bases align to TRBD1. Germline trimming cut 6 bases from V and 7 bases from J; bases unmatched to any gene: 9. Germline-derived CDR1 and CDR2 are SGDLS and YYNGEE. The CDR3 totals 14 residues. The CDR3 nucleotides are TGTGCCAGCACGGGGCAGGGGGCGAGAAATGAGCAGTTCTTC. Protein: CASTGQGARNEQFF. Based on the CDR3 plus reference TRBV9 and TRBJ2-1, the full variable domain is DSGVTQTPKHLITATGQRVTLRCSPRSGDLSVYWYQQSLDQGLQFLIQYYNGEERAKGNILERFSAQQFPDLHSELNLSSLELGDSALYFCASTGQGARNEQFFGPGTRLTVL.

The rearrangement links TRBV7-9 to TRBJ2-1, with 9 bases aligning to TRBD2. The CDR3 totals 15 residues. The germline V gene has CDR1 SEHNR and CDR2 FQNEAQ (reference sequence). The V segment lost 11 bases and the J segment 2 bases; nucleotides outside the gene matches: 10. CDR3 sequence: CAAQRGGRAYNEQFF. The CDR3 DNA reads as TGTGCCGCACAACGGGGCGGGAGGGCCTACAATGAGCAGTTCTTC.

The rearrangement uses TRBV5-1 and TRBJ2-7; 10 nucleotides line up with TRBD1. Germline loops: CDR1 SGHRS, CDR2 YFSETQ. CDR3 length: 15 amino acids. Trimming cost V 4 bases and J 1 base; bases outside gene matches: 5. The CDR3 spells CASSTGTGDSYEQYF. DNA of the CDR3: TGCGCCAGCAGCACCGGGACAGGGGATTCCTACGAGCAGTACTTC.

This rearrangement joins TRBV6-1 to TRBJ2-1; TRBD1 matches at 7 bases. CDR3 size: 13 residues. CDR1 MNHNS and CDR2 SASEGT come from the germline V gene. The V and J ends lost 5 bases and 7 bases, in that order; junction bases with no gene match: 5. The CDR3 is CASSPDRRNEQFF. DNA of the CDR3: TGTGCCAGCAGTCCGGACAGGCGGAATGAGCAGTTCTTC.

This clone was found a few times. V gene TRBV6-1 combines with J gene TRBJ1-2; D possibly corresponds to TRBD1 (5 bases). This CDR3 spans 16 amino acids. Germline loops: CDR1 MNHNS, CDR2 SASEGT. V was trimmed by 4 bases and J by 1 base, leaving 16 bases between them. The CDR3 region has the DNA TGTGCCAGCAGTGCTCAACAGGCTCTGCTTAACTATGGCTACACCTTC. Amino acids: CASSAQQALLNYGYTF.

This clone was detected a few times. The V and J genes are TRBV5-1 and TRBJ2-1; D might be TRBD2 (5 bases). Germline V gene lookup returns CDR1 SGHRS and CDR2 YFSETQ. V lost 3 bases to trimming and J lost 7 bases, with 8 bases between them. The CDR3 contains 12 residues. In nucleotides, the CDR3 is TGCGCCAGCAGCTCTGCGGGTAATGAGCAGTTCTTC. Translation gives CASSSAGNEQFF. The entire variable domain, with the rest obtained from reference TRBV5-1 and TRBJ2-1, is as follows: KAGVTQTPRYLIKTRGQQVTLSCSPISGHRSVSWYQQTPGQGLQFLFEYFSETQRNKGNFPGRFSGRQFSNSRSEMNVSTLELGDSALYLCASSSAGNEQFFGPGTRLTVL.

This clone was picked up a small number of times. As DNA, the CDR3 is TGTGCCAGCTCACCACGGACTAGCGGACCCACAGATACGCAGTATTTT. The encoded protein is CASSPRTSGPTDTQYF. This chain uses TRBV18 with TRBJ2-3; TRBD2 aligns across 10 bases. V was pared by 1 base and J by 2 bases, with 3 bases of the junction left unmatched. The germline V gene has CDR1 KGHSH and CDR2 LQKENI. The CDR3 covers 16 residues.

This sequence joins TRBV4-3 and TRBJ1-5; a weak D match, TRBD1 (6 bases). Germline CDR1 and CDR2: LGHNA and YSLEER. CDR3 length equals 15 residues. The V and J ends lost 0 bases and 4 bases respectively, with 10 bases between them. The CDR3 sequence: CASSQDYRANQPQHF. CDR3 nucleotide sequence: TGCGCCAGCAGCCAAGATTACAGGGCGAATCAGCCCCAGCATTTT.

The chain recombines TRBV9 with TRBJ1-2; maybe TRBD1 (5 bases). The V gene lost 0 bases and the J gene lost 5 bases, with 14 bases spanning the gap. The germline V gene encodes CDR1 SGDLS and CDR2 YYNGEE. The length of the CDR3 is 15 residues. Written as DNA, the CDR3 is TGTGCCAGCAGCGTAGTGCCAACAGGAAGTTATGGCTACACCTTC. Protein product: CASSVVPTGSYGYTF.